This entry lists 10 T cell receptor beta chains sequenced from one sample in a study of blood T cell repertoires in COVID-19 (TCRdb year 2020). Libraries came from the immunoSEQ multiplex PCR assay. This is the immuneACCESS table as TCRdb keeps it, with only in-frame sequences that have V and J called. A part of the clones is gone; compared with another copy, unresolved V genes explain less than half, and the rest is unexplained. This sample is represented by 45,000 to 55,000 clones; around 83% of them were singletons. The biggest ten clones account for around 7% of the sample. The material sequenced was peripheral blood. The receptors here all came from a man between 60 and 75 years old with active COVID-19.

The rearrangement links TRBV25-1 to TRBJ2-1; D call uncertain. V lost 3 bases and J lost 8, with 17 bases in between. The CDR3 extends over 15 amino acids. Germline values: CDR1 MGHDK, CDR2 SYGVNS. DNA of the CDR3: TGTGCCAGCAGTGATCAGCGAACCATCTCCGATGAGCAGTTCTTC. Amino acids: CASSDQRTISDEQFF. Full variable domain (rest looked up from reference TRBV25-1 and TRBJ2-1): EADIYQTPRYLVIGTGKKITLECSQTMGHDKMYWYQQDPGMELHLIHYSYGVNSTEKGDLSSESTVSRIRTEHFPLTLESARPSHTSQYLCASSDQRTISDEQFFGPGTRLTVL.

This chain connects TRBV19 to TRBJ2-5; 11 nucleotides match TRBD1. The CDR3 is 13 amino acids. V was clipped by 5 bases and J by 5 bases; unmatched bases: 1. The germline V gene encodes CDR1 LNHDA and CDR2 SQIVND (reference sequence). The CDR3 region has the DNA TGTGCCAGTAGTGGACAGGGGGCGGAGACCCAGTACTTC. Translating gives CASSGQGAETQYF.

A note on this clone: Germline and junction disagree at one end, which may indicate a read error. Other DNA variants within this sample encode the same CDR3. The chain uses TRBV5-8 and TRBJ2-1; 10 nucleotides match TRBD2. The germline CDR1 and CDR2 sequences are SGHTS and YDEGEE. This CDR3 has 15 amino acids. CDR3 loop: CASSLEASGGNEQFF. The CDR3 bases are TGTGCCAGCAGCTTGGAGGCTAGCGGGGGCAATGAACAGTTCTTC.

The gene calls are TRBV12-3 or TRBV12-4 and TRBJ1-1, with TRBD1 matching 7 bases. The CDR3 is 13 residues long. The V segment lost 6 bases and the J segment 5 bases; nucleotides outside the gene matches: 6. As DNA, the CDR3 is TGTGCCAGCAGACGACAGGGAGGTACTGAAGCTTTCTTT. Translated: CASRRQGGTEAFF.

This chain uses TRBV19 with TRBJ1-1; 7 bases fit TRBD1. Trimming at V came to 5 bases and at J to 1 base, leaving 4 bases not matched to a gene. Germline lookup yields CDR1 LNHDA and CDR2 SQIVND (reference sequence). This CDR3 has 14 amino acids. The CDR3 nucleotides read TGTGCCAGTAGTTTTGACAGGGCGAACACTGAAGCTTTCTTT. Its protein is CASSFDRANTEAFF.

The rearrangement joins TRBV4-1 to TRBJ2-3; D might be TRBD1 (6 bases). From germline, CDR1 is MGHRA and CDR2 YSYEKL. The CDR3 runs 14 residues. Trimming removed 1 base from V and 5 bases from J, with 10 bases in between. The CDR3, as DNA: TGCGCCAGCAGCCAAGGGACAGCGAAAGATACGCAGTATTTT. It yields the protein CASSQGTAKDTQYF.

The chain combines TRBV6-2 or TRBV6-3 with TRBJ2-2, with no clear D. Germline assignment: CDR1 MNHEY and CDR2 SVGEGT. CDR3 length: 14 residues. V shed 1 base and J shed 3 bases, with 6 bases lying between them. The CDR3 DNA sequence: TGTGCCAGCAGTTACTACAGCTACACCGGGGAGCTGTTTTTT. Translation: CASSYYSYTGELFF.

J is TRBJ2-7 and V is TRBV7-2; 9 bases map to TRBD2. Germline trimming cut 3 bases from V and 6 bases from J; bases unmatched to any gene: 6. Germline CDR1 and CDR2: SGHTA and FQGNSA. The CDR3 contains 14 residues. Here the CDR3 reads CASSFSSGRSEQYF. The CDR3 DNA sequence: TGTGCCAGCAGCTTTAGTAGCGGGAGAAGCGAGCAGTACTTC. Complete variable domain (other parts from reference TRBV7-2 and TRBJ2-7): GAGVSQSPSNKVTEKGKDVELRCDPISGHTALYWYRQSLGQGLEFLIYFQGNSAPDKSGLPSDRFSAERTGGSVSTLTIQRTQQEDSAVYLCASSFSSGRSEQYFGPGTRLTVT.

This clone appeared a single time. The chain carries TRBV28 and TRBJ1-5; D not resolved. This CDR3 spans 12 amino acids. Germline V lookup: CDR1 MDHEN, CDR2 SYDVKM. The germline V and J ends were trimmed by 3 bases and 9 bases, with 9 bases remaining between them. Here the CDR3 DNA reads TGTGCCAGCAGTTTTGAAGCATCGCCCCAGCATTTT. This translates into CASSFEASPQHF.

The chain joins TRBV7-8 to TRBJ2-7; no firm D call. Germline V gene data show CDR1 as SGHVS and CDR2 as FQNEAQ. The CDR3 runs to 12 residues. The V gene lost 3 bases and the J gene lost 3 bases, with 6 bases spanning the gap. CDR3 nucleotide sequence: TGTGCCAGCAGCTTTCTATACTACGAGCAGTACTTC. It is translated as CASSFLYYEQYF.